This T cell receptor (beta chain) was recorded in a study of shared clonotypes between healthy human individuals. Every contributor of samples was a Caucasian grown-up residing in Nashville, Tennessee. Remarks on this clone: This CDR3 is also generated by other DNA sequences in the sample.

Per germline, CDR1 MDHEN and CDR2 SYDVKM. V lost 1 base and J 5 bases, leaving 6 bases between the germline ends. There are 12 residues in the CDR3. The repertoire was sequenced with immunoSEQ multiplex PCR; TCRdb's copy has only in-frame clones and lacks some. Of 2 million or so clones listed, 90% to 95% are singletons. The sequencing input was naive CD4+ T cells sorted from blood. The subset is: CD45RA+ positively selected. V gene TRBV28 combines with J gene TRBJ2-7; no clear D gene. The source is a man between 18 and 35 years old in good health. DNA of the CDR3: TGTGCCAGCAGTTTATCTAGGGACGAGCAGTACTTC. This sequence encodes CASSLSRDEQYF.